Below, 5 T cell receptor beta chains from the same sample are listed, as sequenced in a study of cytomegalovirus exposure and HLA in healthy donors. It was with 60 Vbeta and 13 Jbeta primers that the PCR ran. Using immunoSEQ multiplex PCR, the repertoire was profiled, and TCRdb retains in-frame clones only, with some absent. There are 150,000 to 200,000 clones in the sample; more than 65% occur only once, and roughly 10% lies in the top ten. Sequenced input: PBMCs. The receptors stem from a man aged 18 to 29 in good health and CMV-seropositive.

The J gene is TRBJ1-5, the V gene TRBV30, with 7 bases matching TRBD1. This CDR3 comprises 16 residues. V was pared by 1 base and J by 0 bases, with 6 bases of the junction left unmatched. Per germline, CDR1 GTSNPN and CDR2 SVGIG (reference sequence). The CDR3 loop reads CAWSGQGGYSNQPQHF. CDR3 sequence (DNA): TGTGCCTGGAGTGGACAGGGTGGATATAGCAATCAGCCCCAGCATTTT.

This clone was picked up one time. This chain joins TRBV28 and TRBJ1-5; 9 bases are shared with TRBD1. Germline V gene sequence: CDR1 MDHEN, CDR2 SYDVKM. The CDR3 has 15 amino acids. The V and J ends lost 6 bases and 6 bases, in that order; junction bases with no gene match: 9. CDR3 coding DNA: TGTGCCAGCAGACAACCGGGACAGGGTTTTCAGCCCCAGCATTTT. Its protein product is CASRQPGQGFQPQHF.

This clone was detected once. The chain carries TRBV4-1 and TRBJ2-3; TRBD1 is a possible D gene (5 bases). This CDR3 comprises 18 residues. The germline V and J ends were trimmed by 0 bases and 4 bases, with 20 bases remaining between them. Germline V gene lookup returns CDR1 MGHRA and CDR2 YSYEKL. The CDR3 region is CASSQEGRARNLPDTQYF. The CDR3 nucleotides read TGCGCCAGCAGCCAAGAGGGCAGGGCCCGTAATCTCCCAGATACGCAGTATTTT.

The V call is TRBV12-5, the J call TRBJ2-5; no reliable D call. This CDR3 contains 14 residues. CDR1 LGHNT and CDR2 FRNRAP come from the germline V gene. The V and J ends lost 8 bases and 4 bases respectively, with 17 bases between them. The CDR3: CASSVGASGETQYF. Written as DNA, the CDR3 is TGTGCTAGTTCCGTAGGAGCATCGGGAGAGACCCAGTACTTC.

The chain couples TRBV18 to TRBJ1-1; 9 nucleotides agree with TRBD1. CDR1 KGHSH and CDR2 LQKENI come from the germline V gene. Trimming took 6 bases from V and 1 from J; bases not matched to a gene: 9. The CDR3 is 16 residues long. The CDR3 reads CASSLDRGSRNTEAFF. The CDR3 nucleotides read TGTGCCAGCTCCCTCGACAGGGGGTCTCGGAACACTGAAGCTTTCTTT.